The source of this T cell receptor (beta chain) is a study of T cells after yellow fever vaccination (dated by TCRdb to between 2018 and 2020). Some background on the complete study: Libraries from fractions with low cell numbers were prepared with the SMART-Seq v4 Ultra Low Input RNA kit. Blood samples were taken at several timepoints before and after primary and secondary immunization, and bulk PBMC replicates and cell subsets were isolated. To follow T-cell clones before and after both primary and booster YFV17D yellow fever vaccination, bulk TCR alpha and beta repertoires underwent longitudinal sequencing. Two healthy male donors made up the cohort, one aged 18 to 29 years and the other aged 30 to 40 years.

Synthesis of TCR cDNA relied on 5'RACE template switching, a step that introduced a universal primer site along with unique molecular identifiers. Priming for cDNA synthesis came from both the TCR alpha and TCR beta constant segments. Library amplification involved two PCR steps, and the second step added sample barcodes and sequencing adapters. Sequencing of libraries was performed on Illumina HiSeq 2500 (2x100 bp) or NovaSeq (2x150 bp). From the authors' description of their analysis: MIGEC was used to demultiplex reads and collapse the reads into UMI consensus sequences, and MiXCR was used for V(D)J alignment. Using edgeR on replicate PBMC samples, clonotypes were called vaccine-responding if FDR was below 0.01 and the log2 fold change was above 5 up to day 15. Each bulk clonotype received a CD4 or CD8 identity based on whether the sequenced CD4 or CD8 repertoire contained that clonotype at higher abundance. TCRdb redid the processing of the public reads, applying fastp at Q25 and MiXCR, and retained in-frame beta chains. Identical CDR3 proteins give one entry, which carries the most common genes and DNA. V and J calls and clone size were set by TCRdb, not the authors. The sample has 360,000 or so distinct CDR3 sequences on record, under 14% of them singletons. Together, the top ten hold less than 20% of the sample.

Study-wide conclusions, independent of this receptor: After the booster, most clones that had expanded after primary vaccination were detected again (nearly 98% of CD4 and more than 85% of CD8), suggesting broad maintenance of memory. Only a couple of donors were included in the study, so the extent to which the findings can be generalized is limited. A small fraction of clonotypes appeared in both the CD4 and CD8 compartments, likely as a result of convergent recombination. Computational filtering was needed because FACS-sorted repertoires could contain abundant contaminating clonotypes from the bulk population. Compared with the primary T-cell response, the secondary T-cell response was weaker but faster, peaking on day 5 rather than day 15.

This clonotype occurred a few times. Its antigen is still unknown. No base quality information exists; no much larger clone differs at one position. In light of the paper, this sample's treatment or condition label describes: live attenuated yellow fever vaccine strain. At every blood-draw timepoint, two biological replicates of bulk PBMCs were collected. A standard Ficoll-Paque protocol was used to isolate PBMCs from peripheral blood. TriZol was used to extract RNA from bulk PBMCs, from CD4 and CD8 fractions, and from dextramer-positive and dextramer-negative fractions. The V end gives up 7 bases and the J end 3 bases, leaving 4 bases in the junction not matched to a gene. From cysteine to phenylalanine, the CDR3 is 14 amino acids long. Only the CDR3 part of the read is kept: 42 bases, read in frame from the first base. CDR1 and CDR2 were assigned from the germline V gene (reference sequence) as MNHEY and SMNVEV.

The clonotype was recovered from a man between 18 and 29 years old who received the YFV17D yellow fever vaccine. The specimen comprised PBMCs, sampled on the day of the first yellow fever vaccination. The chain links TRBV27 with TRBJ2-2, and TRBD2 matches 8 of the central bases. Here is the DNA: TGTGCCAGCACGGGGGGGGTGGACACCGGGGAGCTGTTTTTT. Its protein is CASTGGVDTGELFF.